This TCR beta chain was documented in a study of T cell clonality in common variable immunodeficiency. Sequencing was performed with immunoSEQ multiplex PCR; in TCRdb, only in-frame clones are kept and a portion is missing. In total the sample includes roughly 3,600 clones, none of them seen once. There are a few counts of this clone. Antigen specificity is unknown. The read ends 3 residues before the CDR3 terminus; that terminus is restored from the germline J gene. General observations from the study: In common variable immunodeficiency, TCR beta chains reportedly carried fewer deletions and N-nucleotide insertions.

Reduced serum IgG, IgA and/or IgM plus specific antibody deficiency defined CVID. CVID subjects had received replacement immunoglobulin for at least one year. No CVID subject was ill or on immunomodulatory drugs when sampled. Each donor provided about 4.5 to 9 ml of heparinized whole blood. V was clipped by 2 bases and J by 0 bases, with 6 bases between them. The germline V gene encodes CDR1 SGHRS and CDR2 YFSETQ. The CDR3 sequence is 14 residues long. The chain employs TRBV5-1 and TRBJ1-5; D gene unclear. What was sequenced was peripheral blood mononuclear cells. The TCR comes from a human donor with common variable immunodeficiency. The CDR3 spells CASSLGNSNQPQHF. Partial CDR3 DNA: TGCGCCAGCAGCTTAGGCAATAGCAATCAGCCC. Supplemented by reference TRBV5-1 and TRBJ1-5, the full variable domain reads KAGVTQTPRYLIKTRGQQVTLSCSPISGHRSVSWYQQTPGQGLQFLFEYFSETQRNKGNFPGRFSGRQFSNSRSEMNVSTLELGDSALYLCASSLGNSNQPQHFGDGTRLSIL.